A single sample gave rise to the 21 T cell receptor beta chains below, sequenced in a study of early T cells in non-severe SARS-CoV-2 infection. Via MiXCR, TCRdb re-called the 5' RACE reads, giving one row per CDR3 protein. The sample includes 75,000 to 90,000 distinct CDR3 sequences, 5.5% to 7.5% of them seen just once. The sequenced material came from whole blood. The receptors stem from an adult who was a healthcare worker with PCR-confirmed SARS-CoV-2 infection or an uninfected control (not recorded which).

This clonotype was seen only a few times. V is TRBV7-2 and J is TRBJ2-7, with D perhaps matching TRBD2 (6 bases). Trimming shortened V by 5 bases and J by 4 bases, and 21 bases separated the two germline ends. CDR3 length: 16 amino acids. The germline gives CDR1 SGHTA, CDR2 FQGNSA. The DNA of the CDR3 is TGTGCCAGCAGCCGCCCAAACTGGAGGGATTCTTACGAGCAGTACTTC. It is translated as CASSRPNWRDSYEQYF.

The CDR3 DNA reads TGTGCCAGCAGGGCGCGAATTTCCTCCTATAATTCACCCCTCCACTTT. Its protein product is CASRARISSYNSPLHF. V usage is TRBV7-2 and J usage is TRBJ1-6; D gene unclear. The CDR3 runs to 16 residues. V was cut by 6 bases and J by 0 bases, with 12 bases left in between. The V gene's germline CDR1 is SGHTA and CDR2 FQGNSA. The full variable domain, in which reference TRBV7-2 and TRBJ1-6 provide the parts outside the CDR3, is GAGVSQSPSNKVTEKGKDVELRCDPISGHTALYWYRQSLGQGLEFLIYFQGNSAPDKSGLPSDRFSAERTGGSVSTLTIQRTQQEDSAVYLCASRARISSYNSPLHFGNGTRLTVT.

The chain carries TRBV2 and TRBJ2-2; D remains ambiguous. In germline, CDR1 is SNHLY, CDR2 FYNNEI. Trimming pared 7 bases from V and 3 bases from J, leaving 12 bases between. The CDR3 has 14 amino acids. CDR3 loop: CASKGPLDTGELFF. DNA of the CDR3: TGTGCCAGCAAAGGACCCTTGGACACCGGGGAGCTGTTTTTT. The full variable domain, with the rest looked up from reference TRBV2 and TRBJ2-2, is EPEVTQTPSHQVTQMGQEVILRCVPISNHLYFYWYRQILGQKVEFLVSFYNNEISEKSEIFDDQFSVERPDGSNFTLKIRSTKLEDSAMYFCASKGPLDTGELFFGEGSRLTVL.

This clonotype was recorded many times. The J gene is TRBJ2-1, the V gene TRBV5-4; 9 bases line up with TRBD2. J lost 8 bases, V lost 0 bases, and 9 bases had no gene match. The CDR3 sequence is 16 residues long. Germline CDR1 reads SGHNT; CDR2 reads YYREEE (reference sequence). CDR3 in DNA: TGTGCCAGCAGCTTGGACGCGGGAGGGGGCACGTATGAGCAGTTCTTC. Translated, it gives CASSLDAGGGTYEQFF.

This sequence joins TRBV6-5 and TRBJ1-2, with TRBD1 identical over 7 bases. The CDR3 covers 14 residues. The junction had 11 bases not matched to a gene; V was cut back by 6 bases and J by 7 bases. Germline CDR1 is MNHEY and CDR2 is SVGAGI. The CDR3 loop is CASRPGQRRSGYTF. The CDR3 DNA is TGTGCCAGCAGGCCGGGACAGAGGCGGTCTGGCTACACCTTC.

This clonotype has only one observation. This chain uses TRBV7-2 with TRBJ2-3; 9 bases agree with TRBD2. Germline V gene lookup returns CDR1 SGHTA and CDR2 FQGNSA. The V and J ends lost 6 bases and 10 bases, in that order; junction bases with no gene match: 17. This CDR3 is 16 amino acids long. The CDR3 bases are TGTGCCAGCAGTTCCTTTCCTCGCGGGAGGGCGATAGCGCAGTATTTT. Residues: CASSSFPRGRAIAQYF.

This clonotype was seen ten or more times. CDR3 nucleotide sequence: TGTGCCAGCAGCCCCACAGGGTACACTGAAGCTTTCTTT. As protein: CASSPTGYTEAFF. This sequence joins TRBV12-3 or TRBV12-4 and TRBJ1-1; TRBD1 might be the D (6 bases). The CDR3 runs 13 residues. Trimming took off 6 bases at V and 3 bases at J, with 11 bases between the two ends.

This chain joins TRBV6-1 and TRBJ1-6; 8 positions match TRBD1. Germline V gene data show CDR1 as MNHNS and CDR2 as SASEGT. There are 17 residues in the CDR3. V was pared by 8 bases and J by 2 bases, with 11 bases of the junction left unmatched. The CDR3: CASLKGGQAAYNSPLHF. CDR3 nucleotide sequence: TGTGCCAGCCTGAAGGGGGGACAGGCTGCCTATAATTCACCCCTCCACTTT.

This clonotype was found many times. The chain links TRBV10-3 to TRBJ2-7, with 9 bases fitting TRBD1. The germline V gene has CDR1 ENHRY and CDR2 SYGVKD. Trimming at V came to 6 bases and at J to 5 bases, leaving 5 bases not matched to a gene. The CDR3 spans 13 residues. The CDR3 spells CAIRGDRVNEQYF. CDR3 DNA sequence: TGTGCCATCAGGGGGGACAGGGTCAACGAGCAGTACTTC.

The sample holds many counts of this clonotype. Written as DNA, the CDR3 is TGTGCCAGCAGCCTTCGCGTGCGGGACAGCCGGAAAAATCAGCCCCAGCATTTT. Translating it yields CASSLRVRDSRKNQPQHF. V gene TRBV21-1 combines with J gene TRBJ1-5; TRBD1 is the table's D call and was not checked against the DNA. TRBV21-1 is a pseudogene segment. The CDR3 is 18 residues long.

In its sample, this clonotype was seen many times. The chain joins TRBV30 to TRBJ2-3; the match to TRBD2 covers 7 bases. The length of the CDR3 is 15 residues. The J segment lost 2 bases and the V segment lost 1 base, leaving 6 bases of the junction unmatched. Germline loops: CDR1 GTSNPN, CDR2 SVGIG (reference sequence). CDR3 nucleotides: TGTGCCTGGAGTGGACTAGCTCCCTACACAGATACGCAGTATTTT. Amino acid sequence: CAWSGLAPYTDTQYF. The entire variable domain, with the rest obtained from reference TRBV30 and TRBJ2-3, is as follows: SQTIHQWPATLVQPVGSPLSLECTVEGTSNPNLYWYRQAAGRGLQLLFYSVGIGQISSEVPQNLSASRPQDRQFILSSKKLLLSDSGFYLCAWSGLAPYTDTQYFGPGTRLTVL.

This clonotype was recorded many times. The V call is TRBV18, the J call TRBJ1-1; a possible D gene is TRBD1 (5 bases). The germline gives CDR1 KGHSH, CDR2 LQKENI. CDR3 length equals 16 residues. V dropped 0 bases and J dropped 0 bases, with 11 bases sitting between them. CDR3 sequence: CASSPPGVWMNTEAFF. CDR3 sequence (DNA): TGTGCCAGCTCACCACCGGGGGTCTGGATGAACACTGAAGCTTTCTTT.

This rearrangement joins TRBV29-1 to TRBJ2-3; maybe TRBD1 (5 bases). The V gene lost 5 bases and the J gene lost 4 bases, with 13 bases spanning the gap. There are 13 residues in the CDR3. CDR1 is SQVTM, CDR2 ANQGSEA, per germline. The CDR3 DNA is TGCAGCGTTTCTAGGGGAACAGCAGATACGCAGTATTTT. Translated, it gives CSVSRGTADTQYF.

The sample holds a few counts of this clonotype. The chain joins TRBV5-1 to TRBJ1-4; D possibly corresponds to TRBD1 (6 bases). Germline V gene sequence: CDR1 SGHRS, CDR2 YFSETQ. The CDR3 has 15 residues. V gave up 4 bases and J gave up 7 bases, with 17 bases separating them. CDR3 protein: CASSRTGTPGEKLFF. The CDR3 DNA is TGCGCCAGCAGCAGAACCGGGACACCCGGTGAAAAACTGTTTTTT. Complete variable domain (other parts from reference TRBV5-1 and TRBJ1-4): KAGVTQTPRYLIKTRGQQVTLSCSPISGHRSVSWYQQTPGQGLQFLFEYFSETQRNKGNFPGRFSGRQFSNSRSEMNVSTLELGDSALYLCASSRTGTPGEKLFFGSGTQLSVL.

This clonotype appeared many times. This rearrangement joins TRBV6-6 to TRBJ2-7, with 8 nucleotides matching TRBD1. The trim removed 2 bases at V and 3 bases at J, leaving 6 bases unmatched. The germline V gene has CDR1 MNHNY and CDR2 SVGAGI (reference sequence). This CDR3 region has 15 residues. The CDR3: CASSYPGTGSYEQYF. For the CDR3, the DNA is TGTGCCAGCAGTTACCCTGGGACAGGTAGCTACGAGCAGTACTTC.

This clonotype has at least ten counts. The chain combines TRBV12-3 or TRBV12-4 with TRBJ2-7, with TRBD2 matching over 11 bases. The CDR3 contains 16 residues. V lost 6 bases to trimming and J lost 1 base; unmatched junction nucleotides: 8. The CDR3 is CASSLELAGVSYEQYF. The CDR3 DNA sequence: TGTGCCAGCAGCCTTGAACTAGCGGGAGTATCCTACGAGCAGTACTTC.

This clonotype was recorded many times. The genes are TRBV24-1 and TRBJ1-5; D is uncertain. Trimming left V 5 bases short and J 0 bases short, with 10 bases between. This CDR3 has 15 residues. Germline loops: CDR1 KGHDR, CDR2 SFDVKD. This CDR3 is CATSGGRYSNQPQHF. For the CDR3, the DNA is TGTGCCACCAGTGGTGGCAGGTATAGCAATCAGCCCCAGCATTTT.

The chain joins TRBV5-4 to TRBJ2-5, with 10 bases identical to TRBD2. CDR3 length equals 17 residues. The germline V gene encodes CDR1 SGHNT and CDR2 YYREEE (reference sequence). With 4 bases clipped from V and 4 bases from J, the junction kept 13 bases outside the gene matches. CDR3 loop: CASSRSNQRGGRETQYF. The CDR3 coding sequence is TGTGCCAGCAGCCGATCAAACCAGCGGGGGGGGCGAGAGACCCAGTACTTC.

This clonotype has a count of ten or more. The CDR3: CASSEAGLAGEGEQFF. As DNA, the CDR3 is TGTGCCAGCAGTGAAGCGGGACTAGCGGGGGAAGGGGAGCAGTTCTTC. The rearrangement uses TRBV2 and TRBJ2-1; 14 bases match TRBD2. This CDR3 spans 16 amino acids. J gave up 10 bases and V 0 bases, and 5 bases lay outside the gene matches. Looked up from germline, CDR1 is SNHLY and CDR2 is FYNNEI.

This clonotype was observed many times. J is TRBJ1-1 and V is TRBV5-1; 11 bases align to TRBD1. This CDR3 contains 15 residues. Germline V lookup: CDR1 SGHRS, CDR2 YFSETQ. With V trimmed by 3 bases and J by 0 bases, 1 base remained unmatched. In nucleotides, the CDR3 is TGCGCCAGCAGCTGGACAGGGGGCATGAACACTGAAGCTTTCTTT. Translated: CASSWTGGMNTEAFF.

This clonotype has a count of ten or more. The V gene is TRBV24-1, the J gene TRBJ1-1; D not resolved. The ends were cut back, 5 bases at V and 2 bases at J, with 17 bases in the middle. The CDR3 spans 16 residues. Looked up from germline, CDR1 is KGHDR and CDR2 is SFDVKD. The CDR3 DNA is TGTGCCACCAGTGTCACAGAGACGACTTTTAACACTGAAGCTTTCTTT. Its protein is CATSVTETTFNTEAFF.